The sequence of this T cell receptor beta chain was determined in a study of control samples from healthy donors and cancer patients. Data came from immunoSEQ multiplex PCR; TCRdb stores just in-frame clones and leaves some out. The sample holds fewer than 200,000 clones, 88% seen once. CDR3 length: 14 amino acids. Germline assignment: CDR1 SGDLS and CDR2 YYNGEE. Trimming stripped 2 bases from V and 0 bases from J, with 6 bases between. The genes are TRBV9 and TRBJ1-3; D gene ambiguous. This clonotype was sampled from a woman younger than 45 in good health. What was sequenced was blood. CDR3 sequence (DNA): TGTGCCAGCAGCGTCCGGACCTCTGGAAACACCATATATTTT. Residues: CASSVRTSGNTIYF.